Listed here is a single TCR beta chain. These data originate in a study of OX40 agonist ivuxolimab in advanced cancers. Whole-study context: Hepatocellular carcinoma, melanoma, renal cell or head and neck cancer was diagnosed in the dose-escalation patients. A male proportion of 82.7% was recorded, with mean age about 62 years and range roughly 23 to 90.

This CDR3 comprises 15 residues. The V segment lost 4 bases and the J segment 4 bases; nucleotides outside the gene matches: 10. Germline V gene lookup returns CDR1 WSHSY and CDR2 SAAADI. The table came from immunoSEQ multiplex PCR; TCRdb's copy has only in-frame clones and leaves some out. Seen here are some 87,000 clones, over 80% observed once, and the top ten hold 0.43%. This sequence originates from an adult with an advanced solid tumor such as melanoma, head and neck, liver or kidney cancer. The chain uses TRBV10-2 and TRBJ2-7, with TRBD2 matching 7 bases. The specimen comprised CD4+ or CD8+ T cells sorted from blood, sampled in a trial of the OX40 agonist ivuxolimab. This CDR3 reads CASSGRLLAAYEQYF. The CDR3 nucleotides are TGCGCCAGCAGTGGACGGCTGCTAGCGGCTTACGAGCAGTACTTC.